The 31 T cell receptor beta chains listed next were all sequenced from one sample in a study of beta chain features in type 1 diabetes. As every portion of the isolated RNA was reverse transcribed, the sequencing read expressed TCRB transcripts. Libraries were prepared by immunoSEQ multiplex PCR; TCRdb keeps only in-frame clonotypes and omits some of them. The data contain more than 300,000 clones, over 9.5% of them singletons. Sequenced input: naive CD4+ T cells from blood. The receptors shown here come from a man aged 18 to 29 in good health.

This clone appeared a few times. The V and J genes are TRBV10-3 and TRBJ1-2, with D maybe TRBD1 (6 bases). V was trimmed by 4 bases and J by 1 base, leaving 16 bases between them. CDR1 ENHRY and CDR2 SYGVKD come from the germline V gene. The CDR3 length is 16 residues. CDR3 DNA sequence: TGTGCCATCAGTGGGGGCCAGGGGAACTTTAACTATGGCTACACCTTC. Its protein is CAISGGQGNFNYGYTF.

Only a few counts were recorded for this clone. The V gene is TRBV7-6, the J gene TRBJ2-3, with 7 bases aligning to TRBD2. The trim removed 7 bases at V and 6 bases at J, leaving 16 bases unmatched. The germline gives CDR1 SGHVS, CDR2 FNYEAQ. The CDR3 loop spans 16 amino acids. CDR3 nucleotide sequence: TGTGCCAGCACCCGAGTTGGGGGGGGACCGAGGGATACGCAGTATTTT. Amino acid sequence: CASTRVGGGPRDTQYF.

This chain connects TRBV25-1 to TRBJ1-1, with D hard to call. Trimming removed 2 bases from V and 1 base from J, with 8 bases in between. From germline, CDR1 is MGHDK and CDR2 SYGVNS. The CDR3 loop spans 14 amino acids. DNA of the CDR3: TGTGCCAGCAGTGAAAGTGGAGCGAACACTGAAGCTTTCTTT. Its protein is CASSESGANTEAFF.

V gene TRBV28 combines with J gene TRBJ2-2; no clear D. The CDR3 runs to 14 residues. Germline-derived CDR1 and CDR2 are MDHEN and SYDVKM. Trimming shortened V by 3 bases and J by 1 base, and 6 bases separated the two germline ends. CDR3 residues: CASSFPRNTGELFF. CDR3 nucleotides: TGTGCCAGCAGTTTCCCCAGGAACACCGGGGAGCTGTTTTTT.

This chain connects TRBV7-6 to TRBJ2-1; the match to TRBD2 covers 9 bases. The CDR3 contains 16 residues. Trimming removed 1 base from V and 3 bases from J; junction bases left unmatched: 4. Germline loops: CDR1 SGHVS, CDR2 FNYEAQ. CDR3 coding DNA: TGTGCCAGCAGCTTAGGCGGGAGGGCCCTCTACAATGAGCAGTTCTTC. Translating it yields CASSLGGRALYNEQFF.

On this clone: At one boundary the junction diverges from the germline segment, which might be a read error. This chain uses TRBV5-1 with TRBJ1-1; TRBD1 agrees at 9 bases. There are 14 residues in the CDR3. Germline V CDR1 and CDR2: SGHRS, YFSETQ. The CDR3 reads CASILHRDREGKVF. CDR3 nucleotide sequence: TGCGCCAGCATCCTCCACCGGGACAGGGAGGGGAAAGTATTT.

The chain couples TRBV5-1 to TRBJ2-7; possible D gene TRBD1, 5 bases. CDR3 length: 13 residues. V was pared by 4 bases and J by 4 bases, with 12 bases between. Germline loops: CDR1 SGHRS, CDR2 YFSETQ. CDR3 residues: CASSRRDSYEQYF. CDR3 DNA sequence: TGCGCCAGCAGCCGCAGAGACAGTTACGAGCAGTACTTC.

The chain links TRBV6-5 to TRBJ1-5; TRBD1 agrees at 9 bases. With 6 bases clipped from V and 4 bases from J, the junction kept 7 bases outside the gene matches. This CDR3 has 15 amino acids. Germline CDR1 is MNHEY and CDR2 is SVGAGI. The CDR3 loop is CASRDGTGLNQPQHF. CDR3 DNA: TGTGCCAGCAGAGACGGGACAGGGCTAAATCAGCCCCAGCATTTT.

This clone was picked up a small number of times. The chain combines TRBV5-1 with TRBJ2-1; TRBD1 aligns across 8 bases. Germline V gene sequence: CDR1 SGHRS, CDR2 YFSETQ. The CDR3 totals 15 residues. With 3 bases clipped from V and 6 bases from J, the junction kept 8 bases outside the gene matches. The CDR3 coding sequence is TGCGCCAGCAGCTACTCCGGGACAGGTTTCAATGAGCAGTTCTTC. Protein sequence: CASSYSGTGFNEQFF. Combining the CDR3 with reference TRBV5-1 and TRBJ2-1 gives the whole variable domain KAGVTQTPRYLIKTRGQQVTLSCSPISGHRSVSWYQQTPGQGLQFLFEYFSETQRNKGNFPGRFSGRQFSNSRSEMNVSTLELGDSALYLCASSYSGTGFNEQFFGPGTRLTVL.

The chain joins TRBV10-3 to TRBJ2-5, with unresolved D. Germline V gene sequence: CDR1 ENHRY, CDR2 SYGVKD. This CDR3 is 15 amino acids long. Trimming shortened V by 0 bases and J by 2 bases, and 10 bases separated the two germline ends. The CDR3 loop reads CAISESPGLQETQYF. The CDR3 DNA reads as TGTGCCATCAGTGAGTCGCCAGGCTTACAAGAGACCCAGTACTTC.

This clone was picked up a small number of times. Germline and junction disagree at one end, which may indicate a read error. CDR3 sequence (DNA): TGTGCCAGCACCTTAGGTTATCGACTAGCGGTCTACACAGATACGCAGTATTTT. It yields the protein CASTLGYRLAVYTDTQYF. The chain is built from TRBV11-2 and TRBJ2-3; 9 nucleotides align to TRBD2. The CDR3 is 18 amino acids. Per the germline V gene, CDR1 is SGHAT and CDR2 is FQNNGV.

The chain is built from TRBV10-3 and TRBJ1-1; D possibly corresponds to TRBD1 (5 bases). The CDR3 has 13 amino acids. Deletions cut 7 bases from V and 1 base from J, with 10 bases between. CDR1 is ENHRY, CDR2 SYGVKD, per germline. The CDR3 loop reads CAITYTGNTEAFF. DNA of the CDR3: TGTGCCATCACCTACACAGGGAACACTGAAGCTTTCTTT.

A few counts support this clone. The rearrangement joins TRBV5-1 to TRBJ1-4, with 10 bases aligning to TRBD1. V lost 4 bases and J lost 4; bases outside the gene matches: 4. The CDR3 is made up of 15 amino acids. Germline V CDR1 and CDR2: SGHRS, YFSETQ. The CDR3 here is CASSAGTGDNEKLFF. CDR3 DNA: TGCGCCAGCAGCGCGGGGACAGGGGATAATGAAAAACTGTTTTTT.

As to this clone: This sample includes further DNA sequences coding for the same CDR3. The chain is built from TRBV5-1 and TRBJ1-5; 9 nucleotides align to TRBD1. The germline V gene encodes CDR1 SGHRS and CDR2 YFSETQ. The J segment lost 7 bases and the V segment lost 3 bases, leaving 5 bases of the junction unmatched. The CDR3 length is 14 residues. The CDR3 bases are TGCGCCAGCAGCTCGGGACAGGGAGGACAGCCCCAGCATTTT. It yields the protein CASSSGQGGQPQHF.

This clone was counted between two and nine times. This chain joins TRBV7-9 and TRBJ2-5; 7 bases map to TRBD2. Germline V lookup: CDR1 SEHNR, CDR2 FQNEAQ (reference sequence). There are 16 residues in the CDR3. The V segment lost 5 bases and the J segment 0 bases; nucleotides outside the gene matches: 9. CDR3 DNA: TGTGCCAGCAGCCCCCGGGGAGCGGGAAACCAAGAGACCCAGTACTTC. Translation: CASSPRGAGNQETQYF.

The chain carries TRBV7-2 and TRBJ1-3; 7 bases agree with TRBD1. Trimming removed 5 bases from V and 0 bases from J; junction bases left unmatched: 4. CDR1 is SGHTA, CDR2 FQGNSA, per germline. The CDR3 loop spans 15 amino acids. DNA for the CDR3: TGTGCCAGCAGCAAAGACAGGGACTCTGGAAACACCATATATTTT. It translates to CASSKDRDSGNTIYF.

This clone was detected only a few times. This chain connects TRBV29-1 to TRBJ2-5; weak D call: TRBD2 (6 bases). V dropped 3 bases and J dropped 7 bases, with 15 bases sitting between them. Germline V gene lookup returns CDR1 SQVTM and CDR2 ANQGSEA. The CDR3 loop spans 13 amino acids. The CDR3 here is CSVDARAGRTQYF. The CDR3 DNA sequence: TGCAGCGTTGACGCCCGGGCGGGAAGGACCCAGTACTTC.

This clone was recorded a few times. The chain combines TRBV6-4 with TRBJ1-2; 7 bases line up with TRBD1. The CDR3 contains 12 residues. CDR1 is MRHNA, CDR2 SNTAGT, per germline. V gave up 7 bases and J gave up 9 bases; unmatched junction bases: 8. CDR3 coding DNA: TGTGCCAGCACTATAGGACAGGCTCGCTACACCTTC. Translated: CASTIGQARYTF.

The rearrangement joins TRBV7-2 to TRBJ2-7; weak D call: TRBD2 (6 bases). The CDR3 is 13 residues long. Deletions cut 5 bases from V and 3 bases from J, with 11 bases between. Germline V gives CDR1 SGHTA, CDR2 FQGNSA. The CDR3 here is CASSIGTGYEQYF. DNA for the CDR3: TGTGCCAGCAGCATCGGGACTGGCTACGAGCAGTACTTC.

The chain carries TRBV30 and TRBJ2-1; D gene uncertain. The CDR3 length is 12 residues. Germline V gene lookup returns CDR1 GTSNPN and CDR2 SVGIG (reference sequence). Trimming took 0 bases from V and 12 from J, leaving 12 bases between them. In DNA form, the CDR3 reads TGTGCCTGGAGTGTAGGCAAAAGAGGGCAGTTCTTC. Amino acid sequence: CAWSVGKRGQFF.

This clone appeared a few times. The rearrangement uses TRBV28 and TRBJ1-5, with TRBD1 identical over 9 bases. Trimming took 5 bases from V and 7 from J; bases not matched to a gene: 6. Germline CDR1 is MDHEN and CDR2 is SYDVKM. This CDR3 has 14 amino acids. The CDR3 DNA reads TGTGCCAGCAGTCAACAGGGGGCGGGACAGCCCCAGCATTTT. The encoded protein is CASSQQGAGQPQHF.

The genes are TRBV28 and TRBJ1-2, with TRBD1 matching over 9 bases. V trimming: 5 bases; J trimming: 8 bases; junction bases outside the gene matches: 9. The CDR3 is 14 residues long. In germline, CDR1 is MDHEN, CDR2 SYDVKM. The CDR3 loop reads CASSLPSTGGGYTF. The CDR3 DNA reads TGTGCCAGCAGTCTACCCTCGACAGGGGGAGGCTACACCTTC.

The rearrangement links TRBV4-3 to TRBJ1-6, with 7 positions matching TRBD1. CDR1 and CDR2 from the germline V gene are LGHNA and YSLEER. The CDR3 spans 16 residues. Trimming cost V 3 bases and J 7 bases; bases outside gene matches: 9. The CDR3 here is CASSQRDRLLNSPLHF. DNA for the CDR3: TGCGCCAGCAGCCAGCGGGACAGATTGTTGAATTCACCCCTCCACTTT.

CDR3 nucleotides: TGTGCCAGCAGCTCCCTAGCGGGAGTCTACGAGCAGTACTTC. Protein product: CASSSLAGVYEQYF. The V gene is TRBV14, the J gene TRBJ2-7, with 10 bases aligning to TRBD2. The CDR3 runs 14 residues. The V gene end was trimmed by 5 bases and the J gene end by 3 bases; junction bases not matched to a gene: 4. Germline V lookup: CDR1 SGHDN, CDR2 FVKESK.

This clone was counted only a few times. The chain recombines TRBV10-3 with TRBJ1-1, with 7 bases identical to TRBD1. Germline CDR1 ENHRY, CDR2 SYGVKD. The length of the CDR3 is 13 residues. Losses at the gene ends were 10 bases for V and 1 base for J; bases not matched to a gene: 6. CDR3 in DNA: TGTGCCACACTGGGACAGACGAACACTGAAGCTTTCTTT. It codes for CATLGQTNTEAFF.

The chain links TRBV5-1 to TRBJ1-1; 12 positions match TRBD1. Germline CDR1 reads SGHRS; CDR2 reads YFSETQ. The CDR3 sequence is 18 residues long. Losses at the gene ends were 0 bases for V and 4 bases for J; bases not matched to a gene: 10. The CDR3 region is CASSLVGPGQGAGTEAFF. DNA for the CDR3: TGCGCCAGCAGCTTGGTTGGCCCGGGACAGGGGGCCGGCACTGAAGCTTTCTTT.

As regards this clone: A junction boundary mismatches the germline segment, possibly from a read error. This chain uses TRBV5-7 with TRBJ1-6; the D is unclear. TRBV5-7 is labeled an ORF, and its function is uncertain. The length of the CDR3 is 8 residues. CDR3: CASSFNVF. The CDR3 DNA reads as TGTGCCAGCAGCTTTAATGTTTTT.

The chain links TRBV18 to TRBJ2-7, with 9 bases identical to TRBD2. V lost 7 bases, J lost 1 base, and 5 bases stayed unmatched. Germline V gives CDR1 KGHSH, CDR2 LQKENI. CDR3 size: 14 residues. CDR3 sequence reads: CASLLSGGSYEQYF. The CDR3 DNA is TGTGCCAGCTTACTTAGCGGGGGATCCTACGAGCAGTACTTC.

This clone has a single count. V is TRBV18 and J is TRBJ1-6; 10 positions agree with TRBD1. J was trimmed by 8 bases and V by 6 bases; bases with no gene match: 7. Germline V gene lookup returns CDR1 KGHSH and CDR2 LQKENI. This CDR3 is built from 15 residues. CDR3 sequence reads: CASSTGTGADSPLHF. The CDR3 DNA reads TGTGCCAGCTCCACCGGGACAGGGGCGGATTCACCCCTCCACTTT. Together with reference TRBV18 and TRBJ1-6, the CDR3 gives the full variable domain: NAGVMQNPRHLVRRRGQEARLRCSPMKGHSHVYWYRQLPEEGLKFMVYLQKENIIDESGMPKERFSAEFPKEGPSILRIQQVVRGDSAAYFCASSTGTGADSPLHFGNGTRLTVT.

The rearrangement uses TRBV28 and TRBJ2-2; 10 nucleotides align to TRBD1. V shed 6 bases, J shed 3 bases, and the junction held 4 bases outside the gene matches. The CDR3 contains 15 residues. CDR1 is MDHEN, CDR2 SYDVKM, per germline. The CDR3 sequence is CASSPGQGHTGELFF. CDR3 bases: TGTGCCAGCAGCCCGGGACAGGGGCACACCGGGGAGCTGTTTTTT.

This clone was counted ten times or more. V gene TRBV30 combines with J gene TRBJ2-3, with D possibly TRBD1 on 5 matching bases. The CDR3 sequence is 14 residues long. V was shortened by 0 bases and J by 6 bases, with 13 bases between the two germline ends. Germline V gene lookup returns CDR1 GTSNPN and CDR2 SVGIG (reference sequence). The CDR3 sequence is CAWSVIGVVDTQYF. For the CDR3, the DNA is TGTGCCTGGAGTGTAATAGGGGTCGTCGATACGCAGTATTTT.